Shown below are 10 T cell receptor beta chains from a single sample sequenced in a study of T cell responses to AZD1222 COVID-19 vaccine. Assay used: immunoSEQ multiplex PCR; TCRdb lists only in-frame clones, some missing. The sample contains around 130,000 clones, roughly nine tenths of which appear only once. The material was peripheral blood, obtained 28 days after the second AZD1222 dose. These receptors originate from an adult who received the AZD1222 COVID-19 vaccine.

The chain recombines TRBV5-1 with TRBJ2-3; 12 positions agree with TRBD2. Losses at the gene ends were 1 base for V and 0 bases for J; bases not matched to a gene: 9. Germline CDR1 is SGHRS and CDR2 is YFSETQ. This CDR3 is built from 19 residues. CDR3 amino acids: CASSLTGTSGLTSTDTQYF. The CDR3 nucleotides are TGCGCCAGCAGCTTGACCGGGACTAGCGGGCTCACTAGCACAGATACGCAGTATTTT.

In DNA, the CDR3 is TGTGCCAGCAGTTACCCGCCGGGGACTAGCACAGATACGCAGTATTTT. Residues: CASSYPPGTSTDTQYF. The chain couples TRBV6-5 to TRBJ2-3, with D perhaps TRBD2 (6 bases). The CDR3 consists of 16 residues. Looked up from germline, CDR1 is MNHEY and CDR2 is SVGAGI. Trimming took off 2 bases at V and 0 bases at J, with 12 bases between the two ends.

The chain links TRBV19 to TRBJ1-5; D is unresolved. The CDR3 is 12 residues long. Germline V gene data show CDR1 as LNHDA and CDR2 as SQIVND (reference sequence). The V gene lost 7 bases and the J gene lost 3 bases, with 7 bases spanning the gap. This chain's CDR3 is CASNQYNQPQHF. The CDR3 DNA reads as TGTGCCAGTAATCAGTACAATCAGCCCCAGCATTTT.

The chain employs TRBV2 and TRBJ1-1; no clear D gene. The CDR3 spans 15 residues. Germline values: CDR1 SNHLY, CDR2 FYNNEI. V lost 0 bases, J lost 0 bases, and 8 bases lay in between. The DNA for the CDR3 is TGTGCCAGCAGTGAAGCCGTACAGATGAACACTGAAGCTTTCTTT. It is translated as CASSEAVQMNTEAFF.

V usage is TRBV2 and J usage is TRBJ2-1, with D hard to call. The CDR3 has 13 amino acids. CDR1 and CDR2 (germline): SNHLY, FYNNEI. V gave up 2 bases and J gave up 7 bases, with 9 bases separating them. CDR3 bases: TGTGCCAGCAGTGAACGAATCCTGAATGAGCAGTTCTTC. This translates into CASSERILNEQFF.

This chain connects TRBV6-5 to TRBJ1-2; 8 bases agree with TRBD1. Per the germline V gene, CDR1 is MNHEY and CDR2 is SVGAGI. After removal of 6 bases from V and 2 bases from J, the junction contained 2 bases not matched to a gene. The CDR3 runs to 13 residues. CDR3 in amino acids: CASRRDRNYGYTF. In DNA form, the CDR3 reads TGTGCCAGCAGAAGGGACAGGAACTATGGCTACACCTTC.

The chain recombines TRBV7-9 with TRBJ1-1, with D possibly matching TRBD1 (5 bases). Germline CDR1 reads SEHNR; CDR2 reads FQNEAQ (reference sequence). The CDR3 is 15 amino acids. Between the trimmed V and J ends, which lost 5 bases and 1 base, there was a span of 14 bases. The DNA for the CDR3 is TGTGCCAGCAGCCCAAGGGGCGGAGAGAACACTGAAGCTTTCTTT. Translated: CASSPRGGENTEAFF. The full variable domain, its missing parts supplied by reference TRBV7-9 and TRBJ1-1, is DTGVSQNPRHKITKRGQNVTFRCDPISEHNRLYWYRQTLGQGPEFLTYFQNEAQLEKSRLLSDRFSAERPKGSFSTLEIQRTEQGDSAMYLCASSPRGGENTEAFFGQGTRLTVV.

This clone was recorded a few times. The gene calls are TRBV7-2 and TRBJ2-7; 13 positions agree with TRBD2. Per the germline V gene, CDR1 is SGHTA and CDR2 is FQGNSA. The CDR3 contains 14 residues. The J segment lost 4 bases and the V segment lost 7 bases, leaving 4 bases of the junction unmatched. The CDR3 nucleotides read TGTGCCAGCACCTGGACTAGCGGGGGATACGAGCAGTACTTC. It is translated as CASTWTSGGYEQYF.

This clone is termed hyperexpanded. This chain uses TRBV3-1 (or the pseudogene TRBV3-2) with TRBJ1-1; D remains ambiguous. The CDR3 has 14 amino acids. V was shortened by 3 bases and J by 3 bases, with 11 bases between the two germline ends. The V gene's germline CDR1 is LGHDT and CDR2 YNNKEL (reference sequence). The chain's CDR3 is CASSQGIGYTEAFF. CDR3 DNA sequence: TGTGCCAGCAGCCAGGGTATTGGGTACACTGAAGCTTTCTTT.

The count of this clone is one. This chain uses TRBV3-1 (or the pseudogene TRBV3-2) with TRBJ2-3; 7 bases match TRBD2. This CDR3 is 18 amino acids long. Germline lookup yields CDR1 LGHDT and CDR2 YNNKEL (reference sequence). Trimming removed 2 bases from V and 0 bases from J; junction bases left unmatched: 11. DNA of the CDR3: TGTGCCAGCAGCCAAAGGCCCTCAGCGGGATCTAGCACAGATACGCAGTATTTT. Translated, it gives CASSQRPSAGSSTDTQYF.